Listed here are 10 T cell receptor beta chains from one sample, sequenced in a study of OX40 agonist ivuxolimab in advanced cancers. The assay was immunoSEQ multiplex PCR, and TCRdb's table has in-frame clones only and misses some. The sample has about 63,000 clones, 80% to 90% seen once; the top ten hold 10% to 13%. This specimen consisted of CD4+ or CD8+ T cells sorted from blood, obtained in a trial of the OX40 agonist ivuxolimab. The receptors come from an adult with an advanced solid tumor such as melanoma, head and neck, liver or kidney cancer.

The gene calls are TRBV5-4 and TRBJ1-1; D is possibly TRBD1 (5 bases). V was cut by 2 bases and J by 6 bases, with 14 bases left in between. Germline loops: CDR1 SGHNT, CDR2 YYREEE (reference sequence). This CDR3 spans 14 amino acids. The CDR3 DNA reads TGTGCCAGCAGCTTCCCCAGGGTCTCAGCTGAAGCTTTCTTT. This gives the protein CASSFPRVSAEAFF.

The gene calls are TRBV9 and TRBJ2-5; 8 bases are shared with TRBD1. The CDR3 spans 16 residues. The trim removed 0 bases at V and 2 bases at J, leaving 6 bases unmatched. The germline gives CDR1 SGDLS, CDR2 YYNGEE. CDR3 bases: TGTGCCAGCAGCGTAGCTCTAAGGACAGGGCAAGAGACCCAGTACTTC. It is translated as CASSVALRTGQETQYF.

This clone showed up just once. The J gene is TRBJ1-1, the V gene TRBV14; D ambiguous. The germline gives CDR1 SGHDN, CDR2 FVKESK. This CDR3 region has 16 residues. Trimming took 1 base from V and 0 from J, leaving 12 bases between them. The CDR3 bases are TGTGCCAGCAGCCAAGTTCGGGGAATGATGAACACTGAAGCTTTCTTT. Amino acids: CASSQVRGMMNTEAFF.

This chain links TRBV20-1 with TRBJ1-2; D gene ambiguous. This CDR3 is 9 amino acids long. V dropped 4 bases and J dropped 3 bases, with 0 bases sitting between them. CDR1 and CDR2 (germline): DFQATT, SNEGSKA (reference sequence). CDR3 nucleotide sequence: TGCAGTGCTAACTATGGCTACACCTTC. Translating it yields CSANYGYTF.

For the CDR3, the DNA is TGTGCCAGCACCCCCGGACAGGGGGATCAGCCCCAGCATTTT. It specifies CASTPGQGDQPQHF. The chain carries TRBV6-5 and TRBJ1-5; 10 bases fit TRBD1. Germline V gene lookup returns CDR1 MNHEY and CDR2 SVGAGI. V lost 7 bases to trimming and J lost 5 bases; unmatched junction nucleotides: 5. The CDR3 length is 14 residues.

The rearrangement links TRBV28 to TRBJ2-2; 8 bases are shared with TRBD1. The V and J ends lost 4 bases and 5 bases, in that order; junction bases with no gene match: 3. CDR1 is MDHEN, CDR2 SYDVKM, per germline. The CDR3 extends over 14 amino acids. As DNA, the CDR3 is TGTGCCAGCAGTTATACAGGGGGTACCGGGGAGCTGTTTTTT. Translated, it gives CASSYTGGTGELFF.

V usage is TRBV10-1 and J usage is TRBJ1-1; D is perhaps TRBD1 (5 bases). V was clipped by 3 bases and J by 3 bases, with 8 bases between them. Germline values: CDR1 WNHNN, CDR2 SYGVQD (reference sequence). This CDR3 contains 13 residues. The CDR3 sequence is CASSERGDTEAFF. The CDR3 DNA reads TGCGCCAGCAGTGAAAGGGGAGACACTGAAGCTTTCTTT.

This sequence joins TRBV27 and TRBJ1-5; D is ambiguous. The V end was cut by 5 bases, the J end by 7 bases, with 15 bases between. The CDR3 sequence is 14 residues long. Germline V gives CDR1 MNHEY, CDR2 SMNVEV (reference sequence). This chain's CDR3 is CASSLIPFGQPQHF. CDR3 DNA sequence: TGTGCCAGCAGTCTGATTCCATTCGGGCAGCCCCAGCATTTT.

The V call is TRBV4-1, the J call TRBJ2-6, with D perhaps TRBD2 (6 bases). The germline gives CDR1 MGHRA, CDR2 YSYEKL. This CDR3 spans 17 amino acids. Trimming shortened V by 2 bases and J by 2 bases, and 13 bases separated the two germline ends. This CDR3 is CASSQTLLAPGANVLTF. DNA for the CDR3: TGCGCCAGCAGCCAAACTCTACTAGCACCTGGGGCCAACGTCCTGACTTTC.

This chain links TRBV9 with TRBJ2-2; weak D call: TRBD1 (6 bases). The CDR3 has 15 residues. Germline assignment: CDR1 SGDLS and CDR2 YYNGEE. V lost 1 base and J 1 base, leaving 8 bases between the germline ends. Written as DNA, the CDR3 is TGTGCCAGCAGCGTATTAGGGGGGAACACCGGGGAGCTGTTTTTT. Its protein product is CASSVLGGNTGELFF.